This T cell receptor beta chain derives from a study of blood T cell repertoires in COVID-19. Germline CDR1 is SEHNR and CDR2 is FQNEAQ (reference sequence). J lost 0 bases, V lost 8 bases, and 8 bases had no gene match. The CDR3 consists of 15 residues. Allocation to cohorts depended on clinical history reported by the participants. Produced via immunoSEQ multiplex PCR; TCRdb's table is partial and in-frame only. The table includes some 260,000 clones, about 81% detected once. This TCR was sampled from a man younger than 40 with acute COVID-19. The material sequenced was PBMCs or T cells enriched from blood (not recorded which). V usage is TRBV7-9 and J usage is TRBJ2-7; 9 bases line up with TRBD1. CDR3 sequence: CASYAGQGNSYEQYV. Here the CDR3 DNA reads TGTGCCAGCTACGCTGGACAGGGGAACTCCTACGAGCAGTACGTC.